This TCR beta chain was captured in a study of Ad26.COV2.S vaccination and SARS-CoV-2 variants. Study background: Participants got Ad26.COV2.S intramuscularly, once or twice 56 days apart.

Germline V gives CDR1 LNHDA, CDR2 SQIVND (reference sequence). The CDR3 covers 15 residues. The trim removed 7 bases at V and 8 bases at J, leaving 11 bases unmatched. Treatment specified: roughly 18 received Ad26.COV2.S at low or high dose, single or two shots; about 5 received placebo; per-sample allocation not given. On day 63 after the first injection, vaccine and placebo recipients gave samples. The study used a vaccine consisting of an Ad26 vector that expressed Wuhan-strain SARS-CoV-2 spike. TCRdb keeps only in-frame clones here, not all; method: immunoSEQ multiplex PCR. The repertoire includes around 450,000 clones, 85% to 90% of them detected once, and 2.5% to 3% sits in the top ten.

Material: peripheral blood, obtained in a trial of Ad26.COV2.S vaccine versus placebo. This chain uses TRBV19 with TRBJ2-1; 10 positions match TRBD2. The origin of this receptor is a person aged 18-65 years who received the Ad26.COV2.S COVID-19 vaccine or a placebo. CDR3 sequence: CASTSRGLAGDEQFF. The CDR3 nucleotides read TGTGCCAGTACCTCGCGGGGGCTAGCGGGAGATGAGCAGTTCTTC.